The 28 T cell receptor beta chains in this list originate from one sample, sequenced in a study of Ad26.COV2.S vaccination and SARS-CoV-2 variants. Noted treatment: around 19 received Ad26.COV2.S at low or high dose, single or two shots; five or six received placebo; per-sample allocation not given. Samples came from day 63 after the first vaccine or placebo injection. Method: immunoSEQ multiplex PCR; TCRdb's copy keeps in-frame clones and lacks some. The sample lists 300,000 to 350,000 clones, roughly nine tenths occurring once. This specimen consisted of peripheral blood, obtained in a trial of Ad26.COV2.S vaccine versus placebo. The receptors were sampled from a person aged 18 to 65 who received the Ad26.COV2.S COVID-19 vaccine or a placebo.

The chain uses TRBV7-2 and TRBJ1-1, with D unclear. V lost 4 bases and J 6 bases, leaving 15 bases between the germline ends. The CDR3 contains 14 residues. Germline CDR1 and CDR2: SGHTA and FQGNSA. For the CDR3, the DNA is TGTGCCAGCAGCTACGAAGGGTTTTTACCTGAAGCTTTCTTT. Its translation is CASSYEGFLPEAFF.

The V call is TRBV7-2, the J call TRBJ2-5; D might be TRBD1 or TRBD2, each matching 5 bases. Trimming cost V 0 bases and J 5 bases, with 7 bases left between them. Germline V lookup: CDR1 SGHTA, CDR2 FQGNSA. There are 13 residues in the CDR3. The CDR3 region is CASSLAGVETQYF. CDR3 in DNA: TGTGCCAGCAGCTTAGCGGGGGTGGAGACCCAGTACTTC.

This clone was recorded only once. This chain joins TRBV14 and TRBJ2-1; D call uncertain. The V end lost 1 base, the J end lost 8 bases, and 15 bases lay between the germline ends. The CDR3 is 15 amino acids. CDR1 is SGHDN, CDR2 FVKESK, per germline. The CDR3 spells CASSQVVGVWDEQFF. CDR3 DNA sequence: TGTGCCAGCAGCCAAGTAGTAGGAGTTTGGGATGAGCAGTTCTTC.

The CDR3 nucleotides read TGTGCCAGCTCACTACCATTTACCGGGACTAGCGGGACCGGGGAGCTGTTTTTT. Translated: CASSLPFTGTSGTGELFF. The chain combines TRBV18 with TRBJ2-2, with 12 bases matching TRBD2. V lost 4 bases and J lost 5; bases outside the gene matches: 11. Germline-derived CDR1 and CDR2 are KGHSH and LQKENI. The length of the CDR3 is 18 residues.

The chain is built from TRBV7-9 and TRBJ1-1; D unclear. CDR1 and CDR2 (germline): SEHNR, FQNEAQ (reference sequence). CDR3 length equals 12 residues. V was clipped by 4 bases and J by 7 bases, with 10 bases between them. The CDR3 loop is CASSSETVEAFF. The CDR3 DNA reads as TGTGCCAGCAGCTCAGAGACGGTTGAAGCTTTCTTT.

The rearrangement joins TRBV6-6 to TRBJ1-5, with a possible D match to TRBD1 (5 bases). Trimming cost V 5 bases and J 4 bases, with 21 bases left between them. CDR3 length equals 17 residues. The V gene's germline CDR1 is MNHNY and CDR2 SVGAGI (reference sequence). The chain's CDR3 is CASSPRGQTIGNQPQHF. For the CDR3, the DNA is TGTGCCAGCAGTCCTCGCGGACAAACGATAGGGAATCAGCCCCAGCATTTT.

The chain uses TRBV20-1 and TRBJ1-1; tentative D call: TRBD1 (6 bases). CDR1 and CDR2 from the germline V gene are DFQATT and SNEGSKA (reference sequence). V lost 4 bases and J 7 bases, leaving 10 bases between the germline ends. The CDR3 is 11 amino acids. For the CDR3, the DNA is TGCAGTGCTACCTTGGACAGTGAAGCTTTCTTT. It codes for CSATLDSEAFF.

The sample holds a few counts of this clone. As DNA, the CDR3 is TGTGCCAGCAGCTACGGGACAGACCCTTTCTTT. It yields the protein CASSYGTDPFF. The chain carries TRBV3-1 (or the pseudogene TRBV3-2) and TRBJ1-1, with TRBD1 matching over 7 bases. Germline V gives CDR1 LGHDT, CDR2 YNNKEL (reference sequence). This CDR3 has 11 residues. V gave up 5 bases and J gave up 12 bases; unmatched junction bases: 6.

The chain links TRBV7-3 to TRBJ1-1; the D gene is possibly TRBD1 (6 bases). The CDR3 is 15 amino acids. Germline V gene sequence: CDR1 SGHTA, CDR2 FQGTGA. V was trimmed by 6 bases and J by 5 bases, leaving 19 bases between them. This chain's CDR3 is CASSPSPGVWTEAFF. The CDR3 nucleotides read TGTGCCAGCAGTCCTAGTCCAGGGGTATGGACTGAAGCTTTCTTT.

This clone was found once. The chain recombines TRBV9 with TRBJ1-2; D gene uncertain. The CDR3 has 13 amino acids. Germline CDR1 SGDLS, CDR2 YYNGEE. Trimming pared 0 bases from V and 6 bases from J, leaving 9 bases between. The CDR3 is CASSVDYGNGYTF. Here the CDR3 DNA reads TGTGCCAGCAGCGTAGATTATGGTAATGGCTACACCTTC.

The genes are TRBV19 and TRBJ1-2, with D uncertain. The CDR3 sequence is 13 residues long. V was cut by 6 bases and J by 2 bases, with 10 bases left in between. Germline assignment: CDR1 LNHDA and CDR2 SQIVND (reference sequence). For the CDR3, the DNA is TGTGCCAGTAGACCAGGCAGAAACTATGGCTACACCTTC. It encodes CASRPGRNYGYTF.

The rearrangement joins TRBV6-5 to TRBJ1-1; D gene uncertain. The CDR3 has 16 residues. Germline loops: CDR1 MNHEY, CDR2 SVGAGI. Trimming shortened V by 0 bases and J by 4 bases, and 15 bases separated the two germline ends. The CDR3 DNA sequence: TGTGCCAGCAGTTACTCCATACGGCGATTGGGCACTGAAGCTTTCTTT. This codes for CASSYSIRRLGTEAFF.

V and J are TRBV2 and TRBJ1-5, with D unclear. The ends were cut back, 8 bases at V and 0 bases at J, with 11 bases in the middle. CDR1 and CDR2 from the germline V gene are SNHLY and FYNNEI. The CDR3 extends over 14 amino acids. DNA for the CDR3: TGTGCCAGCGGGGAAGGTCGTAGCAATCAGCCCCAGCATTTT. This translates into CASGEGRSNQPQHF. The full variable domain, its missing parts supplied by reference TRBV2 and TRBJ1-5, is EPEVTQTPSHQVTQMGQEVILRCVPISNHLYFYWYRQILGQKVEFLVSFYNNEISEKSEIFDDQFSVERPDGSNFTLKIRSTKLEDSAMYFCASGEGRSNQPQHFGDGTRLSIL.

The J gene is TRBJ1-4, the V gene TRBV12-3 or TRBV12-4; D gene ambiguous. The CDR3 spans 12 residues. The ends were cut back, 6 bases at V and 7 bases at J, with 9 bases in the middle. Here the CDR3 DNA reads TGTGCCAGCAGGGGTGGTAGTGAAAAACTGTTTTTT. Amino acids: CASRGGSEKLFF.

This rearrangement joins TRBV2 to TRBJ2-7; 8 bases line up with TRBD1. V dropped 5 bases and J dropped 3; count of bases not matched to a gene: 9. The germline V gene encodes CDR1 SNHLY and CDR2 FYNNEI. The length of the CDR3 is 15 residues. DNA for the CDR3: TGTGCCAGCAGTTTCCAGACAGGGGCCAACTACGAGCAGTACTTC. Protein product: CASSFQTGANYEQYF.

The chain couples TRBV21-1 to TRBJ1-2. TRBV21-1 has pseudogene status. The CDR3 contains 16 residues. The CDR3 DNA reads TGTGCCAGCAGCAAACCTGCGGGGGGCGTAGTTTTTGGCTACACCTTC. It is translated as CASSKPAGGVVFGYTF.

There are a few counts of this clone. The V call is TRBV5-6, the J call TRBJ1-2; a weak D match, TRBD1 (6 bases). V lost 4 bases to trimming and J lost 4 bases, with 11 bases between them. Per germline, CDR1 SGHDT and CDR2 YYEEEE. The CDR3 contains 13 residues. The CDR3 is CASSPGDPYGYTF. The CDR3 DNA is TGTGCCAGCAGCCCAGGGGATCCCTATGGCTACACCTTC.

The chain links TRBV30 to TRBJ1-2, with a tentative D call TRBD1 (6 bases). Trimming removed 0 bases at V and 3 bases at J, with 11 bases between. The germline CDR1 and CDR2 sequences are GTSNPN and SVGIG (reference sequence). This CDR3 has 14 amino acids. In nucleotides, the CDR3 is TGTGCCTGGAGTGTGTATGGGGGGCACTATGGCTACACCTTC. It is translated as CAWSVYGGHYGYTF.

The chain recombines TRBV7-9 with TRBJ1-1; D unresolved. The CDR3 runs to 14 residues. Germline CDR1 and CDR2: SEHNR and FQNEAQ (reference sequence). V lost 2 bases and J 0 bases, leaving 7 bases between the germline ends. CDR3 nucleotide sequence: TGTGCCAGCAGCTTATGGTCGGTGAACACTGAAGCTTTCTTT. It specifies CASSLWSVNTEAFF.

The CDR3 region has the DNA TGTGCCAGCAGCTCTCAGCCCGGGACAGGGGTCAAAGCTTTCTTT. Translating it yields CASSSQPGTGVKAFF. The rearrangement uses TRBV7-2 and TRBJ1-1; 10 bases map to TRBD1. The CDR3 extends over 15 amino acids. From germline, CDR1 is SGHTA and CDR2 FQGNSA. V shed 4 bases, J shed 9 bases, and the junction held 11 bases outside the gene matches.

The J gene is TRBJ2-7, the V gene TRBV20-1, with D possibly matching TRBD1 (6 bases). This CDR3 comprises 11 residues. V was pared by 5 bases and J by 4 bases, with 9 bases between. The germline CDR1 and CDR2 sequences are DFQATT and SNEGSKA (reference sequence). The DNA of the CDR3 is TGCAGTGCTTCTACAGGGTACGAGCAGTACTTC. Protein: CSASTGYEQYF.

The J gene is TRBJ2-2, the V gene TRBV4-1; D is possibly TRBD2 (5 bases). This CDR3 region has 14 residues. The germline V gene has CDR1 MGHRA and CDR2 YSYEKL. Trimming pared 8 bases from V and 1 base from J, leaving 11 bases between. CDR3 in DNA: TGCGCCAGCTTAGGACTGGGGAACACCGGGGAGCTGTTTTTT. It is translated as CASLGLGNTGELFF.

This sequence joins TRBV5-1 and TRBJ1-1; tentatively, D is TRBD1 (6 bases). Germline V CDR1 and CDR2: SGHRS, YFSETQ. The germline V and J ends were trimmed by 5 bases and 2 bases, with 13 bases remaining between them. This CDR3 is built from 14 residues. CDR3 nucleotides: TGCGCCAGCAGTAAACAGGGTACTAACACTGAAGCTTTCTTT. Translating it yields CASSKQGTNTEAFF.

The chain employs TRBV14 and TRBJ1-1; D remains unclear. Germline assignment: CDR1 SGHDN and CDR2 FVKESK. Trimming removed 4 bases at V and 4 bases at J, with 19 bases between. The CDR3 extends over 16 amino acids. The CDR3 loop is CASSRPDLGGGTEAFF. As DNA, the CDR3 is TGTGCCAGCAGCCGCCCCGACCTCGGCGGAGGCACTGAAGCTTTCTTT.

The CDR3 sequence: CASSFDNRETQYF. The CDR3 DNA follows: TGTGCCAGCAGCTTCGACAATAGGGAGACCCAGTACTTC. The V and J genes are TRBV7-9 and TRBJ2-5; D ambiguous. The CDR3 is 13 amino acids. Trimming took 3 bases from V and 5 from J, leaving 10 bases between them. CDR1 and CDR2 (germline): SEHNR, FQNEAQ (reference sequence).

The V gene is TRBV4-1, the J gene TRBJ2-5, with TRBD2 as a possible D gene (6 bases). The germline V gene encodes CDR1 MGHRA and CDR2 YSYEKL. The V gene lost 0 bases and the J gene lost 5 bases, with 13 bases spanning the gap. The CDR3 covers 15 residues. CDR3: CASSQDWPSVETQYF. In DNA form, the CDR3 reads TGCGCCAGCAGCCAAGATTGGCCTAGCGTCGAGACCCAGTACTTC.

The chain links TRBV27 to TRBJ1-1; TRBD1 is a possible D gene (5 bases). V lost 4 bases and J 0 bases, leaving 9 bases between the germline ends. There are 14 residues in the CDR3. Per the germline V gene, CDR1 is MNHEY and CDR2 is SMNVEV (reference sequence). The CDR3 sequence: CASSSREMNTEAFF. Here the CDR3 DNA reads TGTGCCAGCAGTTCCAGGGAGATGAACACTGAAGCTTTCTTT.

The chain links TRBV5-4 to TRBJ2-7; D is uncertain. CDR3 size: 14 residues. CDR1 is SGHNT, CDR2 YYREEE, per germline (reference sequence). The V end lost 0 bases, the J end lost 0 bases, and 7 bases lay between the germline ends. The CDR3 sequence is CASSLGPVSYEQYV. Here the CDR3 DNA reads TGTGCCAGCAGCTTGGGGCCTGTCTCCTACGAGCAGTACGTC.